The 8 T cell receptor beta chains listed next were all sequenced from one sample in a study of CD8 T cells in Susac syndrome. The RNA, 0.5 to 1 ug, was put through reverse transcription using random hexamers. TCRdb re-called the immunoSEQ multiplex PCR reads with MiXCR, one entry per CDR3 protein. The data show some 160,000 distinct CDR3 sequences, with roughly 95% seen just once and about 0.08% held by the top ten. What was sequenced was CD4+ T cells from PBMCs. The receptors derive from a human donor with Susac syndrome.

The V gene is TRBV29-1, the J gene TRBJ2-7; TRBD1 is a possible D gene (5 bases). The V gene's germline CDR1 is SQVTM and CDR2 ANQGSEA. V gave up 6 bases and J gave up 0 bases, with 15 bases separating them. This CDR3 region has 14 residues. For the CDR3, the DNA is TGCAGCGTGGGGCCCGGTGGCAGCTCCTACGAGCAGTACTTC. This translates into CSVGPGGSSYEQYF.

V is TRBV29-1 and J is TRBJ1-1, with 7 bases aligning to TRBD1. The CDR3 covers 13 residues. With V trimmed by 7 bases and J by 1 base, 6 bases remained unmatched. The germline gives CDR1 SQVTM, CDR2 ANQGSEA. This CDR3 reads CSGRGQTNTEAFF. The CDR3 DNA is TGCAGCGGTAGGGGACAGACGAACACTGAAGCTTTCTTT.

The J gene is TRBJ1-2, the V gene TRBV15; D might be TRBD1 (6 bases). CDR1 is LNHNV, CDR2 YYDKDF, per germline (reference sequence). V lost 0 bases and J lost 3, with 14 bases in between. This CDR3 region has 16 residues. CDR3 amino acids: CATSRDLEGEYYGYTF. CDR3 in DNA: TGTGCCACCAGCAGAGATCTCGAGGGGGAGTACTATGGCTACACCTTC. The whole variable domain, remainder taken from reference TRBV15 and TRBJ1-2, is DAMVIQNPRYQVTQFGKPVTLSCSQTLNHNVMYWYQQKSSQAPKLLFHYYDKDFNNEADTPDNFQSRRPNTSFCFLDIRSPGLGDTAMYLCATSRDLEGEYYGYTFGSGTRLTVV.

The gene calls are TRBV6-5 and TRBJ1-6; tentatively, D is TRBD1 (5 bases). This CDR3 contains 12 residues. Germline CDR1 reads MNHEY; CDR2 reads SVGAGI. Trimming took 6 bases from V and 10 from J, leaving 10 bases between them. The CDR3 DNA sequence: TGTGCCAGCAGCAGGGAAGGGTCACCCCTCCACTTT. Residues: CASSREGSPLHF.

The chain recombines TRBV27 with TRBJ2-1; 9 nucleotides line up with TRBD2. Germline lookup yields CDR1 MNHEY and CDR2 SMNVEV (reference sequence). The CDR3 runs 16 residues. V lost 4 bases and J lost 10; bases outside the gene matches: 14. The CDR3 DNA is TGTGCCAGCAGTTCCCCAGCTAGCGGGACTTTAGACGAGCAGTTCTTC. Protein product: CASSSPASGTLDEQFF.

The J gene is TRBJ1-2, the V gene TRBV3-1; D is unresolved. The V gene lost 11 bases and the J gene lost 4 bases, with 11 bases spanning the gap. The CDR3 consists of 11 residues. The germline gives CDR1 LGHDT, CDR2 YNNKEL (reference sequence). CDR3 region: CAARSVYGYTF. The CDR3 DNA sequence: TGTGCCGCGAGGTCAGTCTATGGCTACACCTTC.

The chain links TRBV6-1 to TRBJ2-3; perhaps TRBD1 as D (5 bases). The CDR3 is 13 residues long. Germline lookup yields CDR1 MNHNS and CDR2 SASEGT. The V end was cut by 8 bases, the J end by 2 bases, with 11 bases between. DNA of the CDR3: TGTGCCAGCGGTCTCGGACACACAGATACGCAGTATTTT. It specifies CASGLGHTDTQYF.

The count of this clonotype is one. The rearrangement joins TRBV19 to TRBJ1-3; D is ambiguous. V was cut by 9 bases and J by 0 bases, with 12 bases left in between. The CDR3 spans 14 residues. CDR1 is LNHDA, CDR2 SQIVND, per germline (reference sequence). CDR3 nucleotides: TGTGCCAGATGGGTCGTTTCCTCTGGAAACACCATATATTTT. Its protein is CARWVVSSGNTIYF.